The 10 T cell receptor beta chains given below trace back to one sample, sequenced in a study of shared clonotypes between healthy human individuals. The repertoire was sequenced with immunoSEQ multiplex PCR; TCRdb's copy has only in-frame clones and lacks some. The data contain approximately 2.5 million clones, approximately 93% of them seen just once; the ten biggest clones take up 0.36%. The sequenced material came from naive CD4+ T cells from PBMCs. The subset here: CD45RA+ positively selected. The receptors here all came from a man younger than 35 in good health. Some clones in this sample may be carry-over from other donors' samples.

Turning to this clone: This same CDR3 is encoded by further DNA sequences in the sample. The V call is TRBV6-5, the J call TRBJ2-3, with a possible D match to TRBD1 (5 bases). V shed 2 bases and J shed 2 bases, with 8 bases lying between them. The CDR3 sequence is 14 residues long. Germline V gene data show CDR1 as MNHEY and CDR2 as SVGAGI. CDR3 nucleotides: TGTGCCAGCAGTTACAACAGGTACACAGATACGCAGTATTTT. It codes for CASSYNRYTDTQYF.

This clone has a handful of counts. In DNA, the CDR3 is TGTGCCAGCAGTCAGAACACTGAAGCTTTCTTT. Translation gives CASSQNTEAFF. The gene calls are TRBV28 and TRBJ1-1, with D hard to call. The CDR3 consists of 11 residues. Deletions cut 5 bases from V and 1 base from J, with 2 bases between. From germline, CDR1 is MDHEN and CDR2 SYDVKM.

CDR3 bases: TGTGCCACCAGCCGGGGGGGGTCGGGGTACAATGAGCAGTTCTTC. Translating it yields CATSRGGSGYNEQFF. The chain carries TRBV15 and TRBJ2-1; 8 positions agree with TRBD2. V gave up 5 bases and J gave up 4 bases; unmatched junction bases: 7. The length of the CDR3 is 15 residues. Germline lookup yields CDR1 LNHNV and CDR2 YYDKDF (reference sequence).

The chain joins TRBV7-9 to TRBJ1-6, with D uncertain. With 2 bases removed from V and 8 bases from J, the gap between germline ends came to 4 bases. The germline gives CDR1 SEHNR, CDR2 FQNEAQ (reference sequence). The CDR3 has 12 residues. The CDR3 nucleotides are TGTGCCAGCAGCTTACTCGATTCACCCCTCCACTTT. Translating it yields CASSLLDSPLHF. The full variable domain, completed using reference TRBV7-9 and TRBJ1-6, is DTGVSQNPRHKITKRGQNVTFRCDPISEHNRLYWYRQTLGQGPEFLTYFQNEAQLEKSRLLSDRFSAERPKGSFSTLEIQRTEQGDSAMYLCASSLLDSPLHFGNGTRLTVT.

The chain has TRBV9 and TRBJ2-7; D not certain. The germline gives CDR1 SGDLS, CDR2 YYNGEE. V lost 4 bases to trimming and J lost 3 bases, with 5 bases between them. The CDR3 is 11 residues long. The CDR3 nucleotides read TGTGCCAGCAGCTCCGGCTACGAGCAGTACTTC. Its translation: CASSSGYEQYF.

This sequence joins TRBV5-6 and TRBJ2-1; 7 bases map to TRBD2. The CDR3 is 16 amino acids. Germline CDR1 is SGHDT and CDR2 is YYEEEE. Trimming at V came to 5 bases and at J to 5 bases, leaving 13 bases not matched to a gene. The CDR3, as DNA: TGTGCCAGCAGGAGAGATAGCGGGTTATATCACAATGAGCAGTTCTTC. Its protein product is CASRRDSGLYHNEQFF.

This clone was detected only once. The chain has TRBV19 and TRBJ2-1, with 8 bases identical to TRBD2. V dropped 3 bases and J dropped 8; count of bases not matched to a gene: 9. Germline CDR1 is LNHDA and CDR2 is SQIVND (reference sequence). CDR3 length: 15 amino acids. The CDR3 region has the DNA TGTGCCAGTAGTATTATTTCTAGCGGGTCGGATGAGCAGTTCTTC. This sequence encodes CASSIISSGSDEQFF. The whole variable domain, remainder taken from reference TRBV19 and TRBJ2-1, is DGGITQSPKYLFRKEGQNVTLSCEQNLNHDAMYWYRQDPGQGLRLIYYSQIVNDFQKGDIAEGYSVSREKKESFPLTVTSAQKNPTAFYLCASSIISSGSDEQFFGPGTRLTVL.

With regard to this clone: Other DNA sequences in this specimen translate into the identical CDR3. V gene TRBV9 combines with J gene TRBJ2-7, with 8 bases aligning to TRBD2. This CDR3 is 13 amino acids long. V trimming: 4 bases; J trimming: 6 bases; junction bases outside the gene matches: 6. From germline, CDR1 is SGDLS and CDR2 YYNGEE. The CDR3 loop reads CASSLGLAGEQYF. The CDR3 nucleotides are TGTGCCAGCAGCTTAGGACTAGCAGGCGAGCAGTACTTC. Based on the CDR3 plus reference TRBV9 and TRBJ2-7, the full variable domain is DSGVTQTPKHLITATGQRVTLRCSPRSGDLSVYWYQQSLDQGLQFLIQYYNGEERAKGNILERFSAQQFPDLHSELNLSSLELGDSALYFCASSLGLAGEQYFGPGTRLTVT.

In its sample, this clone was seen a few times. Distinct nucleotide sequences in the sample also encode this CDR3. The chain has TRBV29-1 and TRBJ1-4, with 12 positions matching TRBD1. Germline V gene data show CDR1 as SQVTM and CDR2 as ANQGSEA. The J segment lost 8 bases and the V segment lost 6 bases, leaving 4 bases of the junction unmatched. This CDR3 comprises 13 residues. CDR3 DNA sequence: TGCAGCGTAGGGACAGGGGGCAGGGAAAAACTGTTTTTT. Encoded protein: CSVGTGGREKLFF.

The rearrangement uses TRBV7-2 and TRBJ2-5; D is uncertain. Germline CDR1 is SGHTA and CDR2 is FQGNSA. CDR3 length: 12 residues. V dropped 6 bases and J dropped 5 bases, with 10 bases sitting between them. CDR3 residues: CASRLTAETQYF. CDR3 in DNA: TGTGCCAGCAGACTAACTGCGGAGACCCAGTACTTC. Looking up the rest from reference TRBV7-2 and TRBJ2-5 gives the full variable domain: GAGVSQSPSNKVTEKGKDVELRCDPISGHTALYWYRQSLGQGLEFLIYFQGNSAPDKSGLPSDRFSAERTGGSVSTLTIQRTQQEDSAVYLCASRLTAETQYFGPGTRLLVL.